Below are 15 T cell receptor beta chains sequenced from a single sample in a study of blood T cell repertoires in COVID-19. Generated by immunoSEQ multiplex PCR, the TCRdb table keeps only in-frame clones and is missing some. The sample lists over 80,000 clones; more than 75% were seen once. Material for sequencing was peripheral blood. The receptors here all came from a human donor in a cohort sampled during active COVID-19.

The chain has TRBV6-4 and TRBJ1-1; 8 bases line up with TRBD1. From germline, CDR1 is MRHNA and CDR2 SNTAGT. Trimming cost V 8 bases and J 0 bases; bases outside gene matches: 23. This CDR3 contains 20 residues. CDR3 nucleotide sequence: TGTGCCAGCTCCAACACTTTTTTTGTAGCAGGACAGGGATTGAACACTGAAGCTTTCTTT. Encoded protein: CASSNTFFVAGQGLNTEAFF.

The J gene is TRBJ2-5, the V gene TRBV4-2; TRBD2 might be the D (6 bases). Trimming stripped 3 bases from V and 7 bases from J, with 21 bases between. Per germline, CDR1 LGHNA and CDR2 YNFKEQ. The CDR3 totals 16 residues. The CDR3 reads CASSQEGGTRVVTQYF. The CDR3 DNA follows: TGTGCCAGCAGCCAGGAGGGTGGGACCAGGGTTGTGACCCAGTACTTC.

This clone was seen a handful of times. The chain is built from TRBV5-1 and TRBJ1-1; tentatively, D is TRBD1 (6 bases). CDR1 is SGHRS and CDR2 is YFSETQ in the germline V gene. The CDR3 contains 15 residues. The V and J ends lost 4 bases and 2 bases respectively, with 15 bases between them. The CDR3 nucleotides are TGCGCCAGCAGCCAGATAGGGGGAAGCAACACTGAAGCTTTCTTT. Protein: CASSQIGGSNTEAFF.

This clone has only one observation. The chain couples TRBV5-1 to TRBJ2-3; 10 bases match TRBD2. The CDR3 length is 15 residues. Germline assignment: CDR1 SGHRS and CDR2 YFSETQ. J was trimmed by 2 bases and V by 1 base; bases with no gene match: 1. CDR3 sequence reads: CASSLTSGNTDTQYF. Written as DNA, the CDR3 is TGCGCCAGCAGCTTGACTAGCGGGAACACAGATACGCAGTATTTT. Full variable domain (remainder filled in from reference TRBV5-1 and TRBJ2-3): KAGVTQTPRYLIKTRGQQVTLSCSPISGHRSVSWYQQTPGQGLQFLFEYFSETQRNKGNFPGRFSGRQFSNSRSEMNVSTLELGDSALYLCASSLTSGNTDTQYFGPGTRLTVL.

The V gene is TRBV4-3, the J gene TRBJ2-6; TRBD1 matches 8 bases. The CDR3 has 18 residues. The V and J ends lost 1 base and 2 bases, in that order; junction bases with no gene match: 7. Per germline, CDR1 LGHNA and CDR2 YSLEER. The DNA for the CDR3 is TGCGCCAGCAGCCAAGTTGGACAGGGAATTCCTGGGGCCAACGTCCTGACTTTC. Translation: CASSQVGQGIPGANVLTF.

J is TRBJ2-3 and V is TRBV19, with a tentative D call TRBD1 (6 bases). The CDR3 spans 14 residues. Germline CDR1 reads LNHDA; CDR2 reads SQIVND (reference sequence). V was clipped by 8 bases and J by 1 base, with 13 bases between them. The CDR3 nucleotides are TGTGCCAGTTCTGTGGGGGCAGGCACAGATACGCAGTATTTT. Its translation is CASSVGAGTDTQYF.

The gene calls are TRBV9 and TRBJ2-1, with 8 bases lining up with TRBD2. CDR1 SGDLS and CDR2 YYNGEE come from the germline V gene. The CDR3 is 16 residues long. Trimming cost V 3 bases and J 0 bases; bases outside gene matches: 5. The CDR3 loop is CASSGRSGSSYNEQFF. CDR3 bases: TGTGCCAGCAGCGGGAGGAGCGGGAGCTCCTACAATGAGCAGTTCTTC. The entire variable domain, with the rest obtained from reference TRBV9 and TRBJ2-1, is as follows: DSGVTQTPKHLITATGQRVTLRCSPRSGDLSVYWYQQSLDQGLQFLIQYYNGEERAKGNILERFSAQQFPDLHSELNLSSLELGDSALYFCASSGRSGSSYNEQFFGPGTRLTVL.

In DNA form, the CDR3 reads TGTGCCAGCAGCTTACCGGGAGGGGGTGACATTCAGTACTTC. Translating gives CASSLPGGGDIQYF. The chain links TRBV11-2 to TRBJ2-4; TRBD2 aligns across 8 bases. CDR3 length: 14 amino acids. V shed 2 bases, J shed 8 bases, and the junction held 5 bases outside the gene matches. The germline V gene encodes CDR1 SGHAT and CDR2 FQNNGV.

The CDR3 sequence: CASSAGGFYEQYF. The CDR3 DNA reads TGTGCCAGCAGTGCAGGGGGATTCTACGAGCAGTACTTC. This sequence joins TRBV25-1 and TRBJ2-7, with 7 bases aligning to TRBD1. The V segment lost 4 bases and the J segment 3 bases; nucleotides outside the gene matches: 3. Germline lookup yields CDR1 MGHDK and CDR2 SYGVNS. The CDR3 covers 13 residues.

The chain combines TRBV9 with TRBJ2-3, with 11 bases that match TRBD2. CDR1 and CDR2 (germline): SGDLS, YYNGEE. J lost 4 bases, V lost 0 bases, and 7 bases had no gene match. The CDR3 is made up of 17 amino acids. This CDR3 is CASSVEASGRLADTQYF. CDR3 DNA: TGTGCCAGCAGCGTAGAAGCTAGCGGGAGGTTGGCAGATACGCAGTATTTT.

CDR3 loop: CAVGSPTDTQYF. CDR3 DNA sequence: TGTGCTGTTGGCTCACCCACAGATACGCAGTATTTT. The V and J genes are TRBV7-3 and TRBJ2-3; the D is unclear. The germline CDR1 and CDR2 sequences are SGHTA and FQGTGA. There are 12 residues in the CDR3.

The genes are TRBV7-7 and TRBJ2-2; 10 bases are a match to TRBD1. V lost 5 bases, J lost 2 bases, and 5 bases stayed unmatched. Germline-derived CDR1 and CDR2 are SSHAT and FNYEAQ (reference sequence). The CDR3 spans 16 residues. DNA for the CDR3: TGTGCCAGCAGCCGACAGGGGGCTCAAAACACCGGGGAGCTGTTTTTT. Protein sequence: CASSRQGAQNTGELFF.

This chain uses TRBV11-3 with TRBJ2-5; D might be TRBD1 (6 bases). There are 15 residues in the CDR3. CDR1 SGHNT and CDR2 YENEEA come from the germline V gene. Deletions cut 0 bases from V and 7 bases from J, with 15 bases between. Here the CDR3 reads CASSLDRNRERTQYF. The CDR3 nucleotides are TGTGCCAGCAGCTTAGATCGGAACAGGGAGAGGACCCAGTACTTC.

This clone was counted between two and nine times. The V and J genes are TRBV7-9 and TRBJ1-2; D is unresolved. This CDR3 contains 14 residues. V was cut by 4 bases and J by 0 bases, with 9 bases left in between. Germline CDR1 is SEHNR and CDR2 is FQNEAQ (reference sequence). As DNA, the CDR3 is TGTGCCAGCAGCTCCCCATCCACTAACTATGGCTACACCTTC. Translating gives CASSSPSTNYGYTF.

The rearrangement uses TRBV11-2 and TRBJ2-2; D not resolved. Per germline, CDR1 SGHAT and CDR2 FQNNGV. The length of the CDR3 is 13 residues. V was clipped by 5 bases and J by 7 bases, with 11 bases between them. CDR3 region: CASSLLSGGELFF. Written as DNA, the CDR3 is TGTGCCAGCAGCCTCCTGTCGGGCGGGGAGCTGTTTTTT.